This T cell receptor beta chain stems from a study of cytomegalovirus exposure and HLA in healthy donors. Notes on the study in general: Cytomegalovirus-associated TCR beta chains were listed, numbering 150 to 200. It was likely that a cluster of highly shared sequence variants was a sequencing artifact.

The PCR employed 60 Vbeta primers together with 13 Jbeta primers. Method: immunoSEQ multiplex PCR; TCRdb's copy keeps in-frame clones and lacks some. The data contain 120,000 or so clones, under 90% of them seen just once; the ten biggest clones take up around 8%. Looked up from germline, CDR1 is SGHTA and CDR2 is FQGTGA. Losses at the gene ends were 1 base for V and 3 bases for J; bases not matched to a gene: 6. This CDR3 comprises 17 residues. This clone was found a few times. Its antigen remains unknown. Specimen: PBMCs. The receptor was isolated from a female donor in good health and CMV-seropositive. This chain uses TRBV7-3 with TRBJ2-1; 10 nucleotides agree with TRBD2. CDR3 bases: TGTGCCAGCAGCTTAATCAGCGGGGGGGCCGGCTACAATGAGCAGTTCTTC. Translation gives CASSLISGGAGYNEQFF.